This T cell receptor (beta chain) was recorded in a study of cytomegalovirus exposure and HLA in healthy donors. On the study more broadly: Samples from HLA-typed donors yielded about 80 million unique TCRs in an early data release. Study conclusions and caveats: Based on reports, TCR beta sequences accurately predicted HLA-A and HLA-B alleles for most subjects. Both high specificity and high sensitivity reportedly marked the classifier's diagnosis of cytomegalovirus status. According to the study, roughly 180 TCR beta chains were cytomegalovirus-associated.

This clone was counted a single time. What it binds is not known. This CDR3 is built from 14 residues. Unmatched junction bases numbered 13, after V lost 5 bases and J lost 16 bases. Germline V gene lookup returns CDR1 MGHRA and CDR2 YSYEKL. Primers: 60 Vbeta forward and 13 Jbeta reverse. Assay used: immunoSEQ multiplex PCR; TCRdb lists only in-frame clones, some missing. The sample shows some 130,000 clones, approximately 80% of them seen only once. This sequence originates from a woman between 40 and 50 years old in good health and CMV-seronegative. The sequencing input was PBMCs. The chain couples TRBV4-1 to TRBJ1-6; 8 positions match TRBD1. CDR3 coding DNA: TGCGCCAGCAGCTACGGGACAGGACTCGTCGGGCTCCACTTT. Its translation: CASSYGTGLVGLHF.